This TCR beta chain emerged from a study of CD8 T cells in Susac syndrome. Sequencing of TCR beta was undertaken in CD8+ and CD4+ T cells derived from blood. Germline CDR1 reads SEHNR; CDR2 reads FQNEAQ (reference sequence). This CDR3 comprises 12 residues. Trimming removed 5 bases from V and 3 bases from J, with 8 bases in between. RNA was extracted with the RNeasy kit, and a quantity of about 0.45 to 1 ug was reverse transcribed using random hexamers. From the immunoSEQ multiplex PCR reads, TCRdb called clonotypes with MiXCR, one entry per CDR3 protein. The sample has approximately 280,000 distinct CDR3 sequences, 70% to 90% seen once.

This TCR derives from a human donor with multiple sclerosis. Sequenced: CD8+ T cells from PBMCs. This chain uses TRBV7-9 with TRBJ2-7; D not resolved. For the CDR3, the DNA is TGTGCCAGCAGCCAAAGGAGCTACGAGCAGTACTTC. Translating it yields CASSQRSYEQYF. The variable domain in full, with the rest retrieved from reference TRBV7-9 and TRBJ2-7, is DTGVSQNPRHKITKRGQNVTFRCDPISEHNRLYWYRQTLGQGPEFLTYFQNEAQLEKSRLLSDRFSAERPKGSFSTLEIQRTEQGDSAMYLCASSQRSYEQYFGPGTRLTVT.